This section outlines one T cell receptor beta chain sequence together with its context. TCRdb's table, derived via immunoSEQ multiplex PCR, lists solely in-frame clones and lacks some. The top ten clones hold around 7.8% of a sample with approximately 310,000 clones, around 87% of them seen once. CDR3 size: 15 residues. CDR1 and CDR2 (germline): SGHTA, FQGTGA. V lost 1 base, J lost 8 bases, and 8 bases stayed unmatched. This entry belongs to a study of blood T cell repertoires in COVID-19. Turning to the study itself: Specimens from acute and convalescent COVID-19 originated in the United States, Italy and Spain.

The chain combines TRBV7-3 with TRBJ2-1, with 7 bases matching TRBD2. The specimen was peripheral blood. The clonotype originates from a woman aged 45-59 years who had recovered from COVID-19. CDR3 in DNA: TGTGCCAGCAGCTTAATCGGCGGGAGTAGGGATGAGCAGTTCTTC. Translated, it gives CASSLIGGSRDEQFF.